Listed below are T cell receptor beta chains from one sample, sequenced in a study of blood T cell repertoires in COVID-19. Sequencing used immunoSEQ multiplex PCR; TCRdb keeps in-frame clones, though not all of them. Here the sample spans 150,000 or so clones, roughly 89% being singletons. The sample comprised PBMCs or T cells enriched from blood (not recorded which). These receptor sequences come from a woman between 50 and 59 years old who had been exposed to COVID-19. CDR3s include the opening cysteine and the closing phenylalanine or tryptophan. Fields, in order: J gene, D gene, V gene, clone size, CDR3 protein, CDR3 DNA. A D gene is named only where the DNA matches it firmly. Some rows mark clone size as missing; the rest say once, few, many or name a class of expanded clone.

j_gene: TRBJ2-1; d_gene: TRBD1; v_gene: TRBV7-9; abundance: .; CDR3aa: CASSLDWTGSNEQFF; CDR3nt: TGTGCCAGCAGCTTAGATTGGACAGGGAGCAATGAGCAGTTCTTC
j_gene: TRBJ1-2; d_gene: .; v_gene: TRBV3-1/TRBV3-2; abundance: .; CDR3aa: CASSLHSPTGDYGYTF; CDR3nt: TGTGCCAGCAGCCTTCATTCCCCGACAGGAGACTATGGCTACACCTTC
j_gene: TRBJ1-5; d_gene: .; v_gene: TRBV7-9; abundance: .; CDR3aa: CASSLDSVEPQHF; CDR3nt: TGTGCCAGCAGCTTGGACAGCGTCGAGCCCCAGCATTTT
j_gene: TRBJ2-4; d_gene: .; v_gene: TRBV7-9; abundance: once; CDR3aa: CASSQRLAGQNIQYF; CDR3nt: TGTGCCAGCAGCCAACGACTGGCGGGACAAAACATTCAGTACTTC
j_gene: TRBJ2-1; d_gene: TRBD2; v_gene: TRBV3-1/TRBV3-2; abundance: .; CDR3aa: CASSRTSGYNEQFF; CDR3nt: TGTGCCAGCAGTAGGACTAGCGGGTACAATGAGCAGTTCTTC
j_gene: TRBJ2-2; d_gene: .; v_gene: TRBV3-1/TRBV3-2; abundance: .; CDR3aa: CASSQDSRENVGELFF; CDR3nt: TGTGCCAGCAGCCAAGATAGTCGGGAAAACGTCGGGGAGCTGTTTTTT
j_gene: TRBJ1-5; d_gene: TRBD1; v_gene: TRBV3-1/TRBV3-2; abundance: .; CDR3aa: CASSPTGGASQPQHF; CDR3nt: TGTGCCAGCAGCCCGACAGGGGGTGCTTCTCAGCCCCAGCATTTT
j_gene: TRBJ1-2; d_gene: .; v_gene: TRBV30; abundance: .; CDR3aa: CACMGLSYGYTF; CDR3nt: TGTGCCTGTATGGGACTAAGCTATGGCTACACCTTC
j_gene: TRBJ2-3; d_gene: .; v_gene: TRBV7-7; abundance: .; CDR3aa: CASSSGVTDTQYF; CDR3nt: TGTGCTAGCAGCTCCGGGGTAACAGATACGCAGTATTTT
j_gene: TRBJ1-2; d_gene: .; v_gene: TRBV2; abundance: once; CDR3aa: CASGLDSYGYTF; CDR3nt: TGTGCCAGCGGGCTGGACAGCTATGGCTACACCTTC
j_gene: TRBJ2-5; d_gene: .; v_gene: TRBV29-1; abundance: .; CDR3aa: CSGSNQETQYF; CDR3nt: TGCAGTGGGAGTAACCAAGAGACCCAGTACTTC
j_gene: TRBJ1-3; d_gene: TRBD1; v_gene: TRBV27; abundance: .; CDR3aa: CASGMLPLTGPQGNTIYF; CDR3nt: TGTGCCAGCGGAATGTTACCCTTGACAGGGCCTCAGGGAAACACCATATATTTT
j_gene: TRBJ1-1; d_gene: .; v_gene: TRBV7-9; abundance: .; CDR3aa: CASSPDGWTPNTEAFF; CDR3nt: TGTGCCAGCAGCCCTGATGGGTGGACACCGAACACTGAAGCTTTCTTT
j_gene: TRBJ2-7; d_gene: .; v_gene: TRBV5-4; abundance: .; CDR3aa: CASSLGSVSYEQYF; CDR3nt: TGTGCCAGCAGCTTGGGATCGGTCTCCTACGAGCAGTACTTC
j_gene: TRBJ2-3; d_gene: .; v_gene: TRBV7-8; abundance: .; CDR3aa: CASGRSADTQYF; CDR3nt: TGTGCCAGCGGCCGGAGCGCAGATACGCAGTATTTT
j_gene: TRBJ2-7; d_gene: TRBD1; v_gene: TRBV11-2; abundance: .; CDR3aa: CASSRGQGAWYEQYF; CDR3nt: TGTGCCAGCAGCCGGGGACAGGGGGCTTGGTACGAGCAGTACTTC
j_gene: TRBJ1-2; d_gene: .; v_gene: TRBV6-5; abundance: .; CDR3aa: CASSYTRGSYGYTF; CDR3nt: TGTGCCAGCAGTTACACCAGGGGCAGCTATGGCTACACCTTC
j_gene: TRBJ1-1; d_gene: .; v_gene: TRBV12-3/TRBV12-4; abundance: once; CDR3aa: CASNRAGNTEAFF; CDR3nt: TGTGCCAGCAACAGGGCGGGGAACACTGAAGCTTTCTTT
j_gene: TRBJ1-1; d_gene: .; v_gene: TRBV5-4; abundance: .; CDR3aa: CASSRRGGTEAFF; CDR3nt: TGTGCCAGCAGCCGGAGGGGGGGCACTGAAGCTTTCTTT
j_gene: TRBJ2-5; d_gene: TRBD1; v_gene: TRBV27; abundance: .; CDR3aa: CASSYTGGGETQYF; CDR3nt: TGTGCCAGCAGTTATACAGGGGGAGGCGAGACCCAGTACTTC
j_gene: TRBJ2-7; d_gene: .; v_gene: TRBV6-1; abundance: .; CDR3aa: CASSENGGYEQYF; CDR3nt: TGTGCCAGCAGTGAAAATGGGGGGTACGAGCAGTACTTC
j_gene: TRBJ2-2; d_gene: TRBD1; v_gene: TRBV6-4; abundance: few; CDR3aa: CASSSTGGNTGELFF; CDR3nt: TGTGCCAGCAGCTCGACAGGGGGCAACACCGGGGAGCTGTTTTTT